These 18 T cell receptor beta chains were sequenced from one sample in a study of shared clonotypes between healthy human individuals (dated by TCRdb to 2018 to 2021). Library preparation was by the immunoSEQ multiplex PCR assay. As stored in TCRdb, this immuneACCESS dataset retains in-frame rearrangements with V and J assigned. A fraction of the clones does not appear; measured against another copy, unresolved V genes explain less than half of the discrepancy, and the remainder lacks a known reason. The sample profile shows 2 million or so clones; 85% to 95% of them were found once. Clones ranked in the top ten supply roughly 0.13% of the sample. The sample taken for sequencing was naive CD4+ T cells sorted from blood. The cell subset or site label on this specimen signifies: CD45RA+ positively selected. The receptors shown here come from a man aged 18-30 years in good health.

In DNA form, the CDR3 reads TGTGCCAGCTCACCCGTCTTTAATAGGGGCACAGATACGCAGTATTTT. Protein product: CASSPVFNRGTDTQYF. V gene TRBV18 combines with J gene TRBJ2-3; D not certain. Trimming cost V 3 bases and J 1 base, with 14 bases left between them. CDR1 and CDR2 (germline): KGHSH, LQKENI. The CDR3 sequence is 16 residues long.

The chain employs TRBV5-6 and TRBJ2-7, with TRBD1 as a possible D gene (5 bases). V lost 0 bases to trimming and J lost 2 bases, with 15 bases between them. Germline CDR1 SGHDT, CDR2 YYEEEE. The CDR3 totals 16 residues. CDR3 DNA sequence: TGTGCCAGCAGCTTGGACGGCAGGGCGGAAGCCTACGAGCAGTACTTC. Protein sequence: CASSLDGRAEAYEQYF. The full variable domain, its missing parts supplied by reference TRBV5-6 and TRBJ2-7, is DAGVTQSPTHLIKTRGQQVTLRCSPKSGHDTVSWYQQALGQGPQFIFQYYEEEERQRGNFPDRFSGHQFPNYSSELNVNALLLGDSALYLCASSLDGRAEAYEQYFGPGTRLTVT.

The chain has TRBV18 and TRBJ2-7; D may be TRBD1 (6 bases). CDR1 and CDR2 from the germline V gene are KGHSH and LQKENI. This CDR3 is 15 amino acids long. Deletions cut 3 bases from V and 3 bases from J, with 15 bases between. Here the CDR3 reads CASSPQEARGYEQYF. The CDR3 nucleotides are TGTGCCAGCTCACCCCAAGAGGCCAGGGGCTACGAGCAGTACTTC.

This clone was picked up a small number of times. The identical CDR3 is also encoded by other nucleotide sequences in the sample. This rearrangement joins TRBV28 to TRBJ1-2, with unresolved D. The V and J ends lost 4 bases and 5 bases respectively, with 5 bases between them. The CDR3 totals 11 residues. From germline, CDR1 is MDHEN and CDR2 SYDVKM. DNA for the CDR3: TGTGCCAGCAGTTGGGGTTATGGCTACACCTTC. Translating gives CASSWGYGYTF.

This chain uses TRBV13 with TRBJ2-7; D remains unclear. Deletions cut 1 base from V and 0 bases from J, with 7 bases between. Germline CDR1 reads PRHDT; CDR2 reads FYEKMQ (reference sequence). This CDR3 region has 14 residues. The CDR3 region is CASSLAVSSYEQYF. CDR3 in DNA: TGTGCCAGCAGCTTAGCAGTTAGCTCCTACGAGCAGTACTTC.

This sequence joins TRBV28 and TRBJ2-7; 10 nucleotides align to TRBD2. V trimming: 7 bases; J trimming: 1 base; junction bases outside the gene matches: 7. Germline CDR1 is MDHEN and CDR2 is SYDVKM. This CDR3 spans 15 amino acids. Here the CDR3 reads CASTLKRGGSYEQYF. CDR3 sequence (DNA): TGTGCCAGCACCCTGAAGCGGGGGGGATCCTACGAGCAGTACTTC.

The chain joins TRBV6-4 to TRBJ2-4, with D maybe TRBD1 (6 bases). CDR1 is MRHNA and CDR2 is SNTAGT in the germline V gene. This CDR3 region has 13 residues. Trimming shortened V by 8 bases and J by 9 bases, and 17 bases separated the two germline ends. The CDR3 DNA follows: TGTGCCAGCCTTCCGGGACAATGGGCCATTCAGTACTTC. It encodes CASLPGQWAIQYF.

This chain joins TRBV11-2 and TRBJ2-1, with D possibly being TRBD1 (5 bases). Germline V gene sequence: CDR1 SGHAT, CDR2 FQNNGV. Trimming pared 5 bases from V and 5 bases from J, leaving 19 bases between. This CDR3 has 16 amino acids. The CDR3 loop is CASSPHARTTNNEQFF. In DNA, the CDR3 is TGTGCCAGCAGCCCTCATGCCCGGACAACTAACAATGAGCAGTTCTTC.

About this clone itself: Just one base apart from a much larger clone, this may be a read error. The V and J genes are TRBV7-9 and TRBJ2-7; D is tentatively TRBD1 or TRBD2 (5 bases each). Trimming cost V 5 bases and J 2 bases, with 7 bases left between them. Germline CDR1 is SEHNR and CDR2 is FQNEAQ (reference sequence). This CDR3 region has 12 residues. For the CDR3, the DNA is TGTGCCAGCAGCGGGGACGCCTACGAGCAGTACTTC. Its protein is CASSGDAYEQYF.

This clone occurred once. The chain is built from TRBV4-1 and TRBJ2-3; 10 nucleotides match TRBD1. Germline V gene data show CDR1 as MGHRA and CDR2 as YSYEKL. The V segment lost 5 bases and the J segment 1 base; nucleotides outside the gene matches: 6. The CDR3 is 16 residues long. The CDR3 DNA follows: TGCGCCAGCAGCTCTACCGGGACAGGGGGCACAGATACGCAGTATTTT. It codes for CASSSTGTGGTDTQYF.

CDR3 sequence (DNA): TGCGCCAGCAGTGAGTCTTGGGGGACAGGAGATAATTCACCCCTCCACTTT. Protein product: CASSESWGTGDNSPLHF. The chain is built from TRBV10-2 and TRBJ1-6; 8 bases fit TRBD1. Unmatched junction bases numbered 6, after V lost 0 bases and J lost 5 bases. Germline V gene lookup returns CDR1 WSHSY and CDR2 SAAADI. The CDR3 loop spans 17 amino acids.

This chain connects TRBV2 to TRBJ1-6; 10 bases map to TRBD1. The CDR3 runs 14 residues. Germline V gives CDR1 SNHLY, CDR2 FYNNEI. V was pared by 4 bases and J by 7 bases, with 1 base of the junction left unmatched. The CDR3 here is CASSGQGANSPLHF. The CDR3 nucleotides are TGTGCCAGCAGTGGACAGGGGGCAAATTCACCCCTCCACTTT.

The gene calls are TRBV18 and TRBJ1-3; 8 nucleotides match TRBD1. The germline V gene has CDR1 KGHSH and CDR2 LQKENI. The CDR3 loop spans 16 amino acids. Trimming removed 4 bases from V and 3 bases from J; junction bases left unmatched: 8. The CDR3 DNA is TGTGCCAGCTCACAGGACAGGGTCACTGATGGAAACACCATATATTTT. Residues: CASSQDRVTDGNTIYF.

The chain employs TRBV9 and TRBJ2-3, with D possibly being TRBD1 (5 bases). This CDR3 contains 17 residues. CDR1 and CDR2 (germline): SGDLS, YYNGEE. V was clipped by 0 bases and J by 0 bases, with 14 bases between them. This CDR3 is CASSVEQDVVSTDTQYF. CDR3 DNA: TGTGCCAGCAGCGTAGAACAGGACGTAGTTAGCACAGATACGCAGTATTTT.

The chain carries TRBV9 and TRBJ2-2; D uncertain. The CDR3 totals 18 residues. The germline V and J ends were trimmed by 0 bases and 0 bases, with 15 bases remaining between them. Per germline, CDR1 SGDLS and CDR2 YYNGEE. CDR3: CASSVGVFGTSNTGELFF. CDR3 nucleotide sequence: TGTGCCAGCAGCGTAGGGGTTTTTGGTACATCGAACACCGGGGAGCTGTTTTTT.

V is TRBV11-2 and J is TRBJ1-1; the D is unclear. V lost 2 bases and J lost 0, with 7 bases in between. Germline assignment: CDR1 SGHAT and CDR2 FQNNGV. The CDR3 has 14 amino acids. CDR3 in DNA: TGTGCCAGCAGCTTATTTGGACTGAACACTGAAGCTTTCTTT. It translates to CASSLFGLNTEAFF.

The J gene is TRBJ2-7, the V gene TRBV28; TRBD2 might be the D (6 bases). Germline V CDR1 and CDR2: MDHEN, SYDVKM. Trimming took off 4 bases at V and 5 bases at J, with 18 bases between the two ends. The CDR3 is 15 amino acids. The CDR3 DNA reads TGTGCCAGCAGTTCCCTGAAGGGGACTTTACACGAGCAGTACTTC. Amino acid sequence: CASSSLKGTLHEQYF.

Turning to this clone: With a much larger clone just one base away, this may be a read error. The rearrangement links TRBV11-3 to TRBJ2-3; 7 bases are shared with TRBD2. Germline values: CDR1 SGHNT, CDR2 YENEEA. With 5 bases clipped from V and 5 bases from J, the junction kept 10 bases outside the gene matches. CDR3 length: 15 residues. The CDR3 protein is CASSQASAGRDTQYF. CDR3 DNA sequence: TGTGCCAGCAGCCAAGCATCAGCGGGAAGAGATACGCAGTATTTT.